This entry features one T cell receptor beta chain sequence. Its antigen is as yet unknown. The data were obtained in a study of T cell responses to AZD1222 COVID-19 vaccine. Across the whole study: Second-dose groups at about 4 or about 12 weeks were pooled. Findings and caveats of the study: There were mostly white British donors and more females than males, and clonal diversity was possibly underestimated. Compared with day 0, the breadth and depth of the Spike-specific TCR repertoire rose significantly after two doses of AZD1222.

The CDR3 runs 16 residues. V lost 2 bases and J 5 bases, leaving 18 bases between the germline ends. Germline CDR1 reads MNHNS; CDR2 reads SASEGT. Profiling relied on immunoSEQ multiplex PCR, and the TCRdb table lists in-frame clones only, not all of them. This sample carries roughly 160,000 clones, about 89% of them seen once, and the ten largest clones take 1.5% to 2%. The material sequenced was peripheral blood, taken on day 0 of AZD1222 vaccination. The clonotype comes from an adult in good health. J is TRBJ1-1 and V is TRBV6-1, with D perhaps TRBD1 (6 bases). The CDR3 DNA is TGTGCCAGCAGTGAACTTAGGAGGCAGGGGTTGACTGAAGCTTTCTTT. It encodes CASSELRRQGLTEAFF.